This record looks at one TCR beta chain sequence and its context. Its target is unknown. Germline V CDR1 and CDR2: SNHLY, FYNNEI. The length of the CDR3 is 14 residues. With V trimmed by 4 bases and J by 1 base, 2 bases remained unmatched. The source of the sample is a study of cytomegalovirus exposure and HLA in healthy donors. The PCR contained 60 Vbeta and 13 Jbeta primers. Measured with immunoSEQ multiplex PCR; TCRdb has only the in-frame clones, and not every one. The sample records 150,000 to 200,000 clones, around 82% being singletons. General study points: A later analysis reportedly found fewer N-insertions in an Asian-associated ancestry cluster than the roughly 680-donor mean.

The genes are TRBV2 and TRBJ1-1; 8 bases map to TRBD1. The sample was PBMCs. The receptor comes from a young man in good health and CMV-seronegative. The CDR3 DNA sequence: TGTGCCAGCAGTGTACAGGGGGGGAACACTGAAGCTTTCTTT. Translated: CASSVQGGNTEAFF.